This section outlines one TCR beta chain sequence together with its context. Profiling relied on immunoSEQ multiplex PCR, and the TCRdb table lists in-frame clones only, not all of them. The data contain about 130,000 clones, approximately 85% of them singletons. CDR3 size: 15 residues. V shed 5 bases and J shed 7 bases, with 15 bases lying between them. From germline, CDR1 is MNHNS and CDR2 SASEGT. The data were obtained in a study of blood T cell repertoires in COVID-19. The V gene is TRBV6-1, the J gene TRBJ1-6, with D possibly TRBD1 on 6 matching bases. The sequenced sample consisted of peripheral blood. This receptor was obtained from an elderly man with active or convalescent COVID-19. CDR3: CASSPTGKHNSPLHF. The CDR3 DNA reads TGTGCCAGCAGTCCCACAGGGAAACACAATTCACCCCTCCACTTT.